These T cell receptor beta chains were read from a single sample in a study of beta chain features in type 1 diabetes. Profiling relied on immunoSEQ multiplex PCR, and the TCRdb table lists in-frame clones only, not all of them. In the table there are 450,000 to 550,000 clones, approximately 30% of which are singletons. Sequenced input: naive CD4+ T cells from blood. Receptors were obtained from a man between 18 and 35 years old in good health. The CDR3 runs from the conserved cysteine through the conserved F or W. D genes are given only for firm matches. Where a row states a size, it is once, few, many or the class of an expanded clone; other rows omit it.

v_call: TRBV5-1; d_call: TRBD1; j_call: TRBJ2-3; clone_size: once; cdr3_nt: TGCGCCAGCACCATGGGACAGGGGACAGATACGCAGTATTTT; cdr3_aa: CASTMGQGTDTQYF
v_call: TRBV7-9; d_call: -; j_call: TRBJ1-2; clone_size: few; cdr3_nt: TGTGCCAGCAGCTCCCTGCCTGGGGCTACTAACTATGGCTACACCTTC; cdr3_aa: CASSSLPGATNYGYTF
v_call: TRBV7-3; d_call: TRBD2; j_call: TRBJ2-3; clone_size: -; cdr3_nt: TGTGCCAGCAGCCCTAGCGGGAGGGGAGATACGCAGTATTTT; cdr3_aa: CASSPSGRGDTQYF
v_call: TRBV19; d_call: TRBD2; j_call: TRBJ2-3; clone_size: few; cdr3_nt: TGTGCCAGTAGTATATCGACTAGCGGGAGAAGAGATACGCAGTATTTT; cdr3_aa: CASSISTSGRRDTQYF
v_call: TRBV5-1; d_call: TRBD2; j_call: TRBJ2-1; clone_size: -; cdr3_nt: TGCGCCAGCAGCAGTTTAGCGGGAGCGAATGAGCAGTTCTTC; cdr3_aa: CASSSLAGANEQFF
v_call: TRBV7-2; d_call: -; j_call: TRBJ2-7; clone_size: -; cdr3_nt: TGTGCCAGCAGCTTAACCGCGGGACAGAACTACGAGCAGTACTTC; cdr3_aa: CASSLTAGQNYEQYF
v_call: TRBV6-6; d_call: -; j_call: TRBJ1-5; clone_size: few; cdr3_nt: TGTGCCAGCAGTTACTCGGTGGGACAGCCCCAGCATTTT; cdr3_aa: CASSYSVGQPQHF
v_call: TRBV15; d_call: TRBD1; j_call: TRBJ2-7; clone_size: few; cdr3_nt: TGTGCCACCAGCGGGGGAGCGGCAGGGGGACGCGAGCAGTACTTC; cdr3_aa: CATSGGAAGGREQYF
v_call: TRBV30; d_call: -; j_call: TRBJ2-1; clone_size: few; cdr3_nt: TGTGCCTGGAGTACGTACAATGAGCAGTTCTTC; cdr3_aa: CAWSTYNEQFF
v_call: TRBV29-1; d_call: -; j_call: TRBJ1-1; clone_size: -; cdr3_nt: TGCAGCGTTGAAAGGCAGCTCATGAACACTGAAGCTTTCTTT; cdr3_aa: CSVERQLMNTEAFF
v_call: TRBV9; d_call: -; j_call: TRBJ2-2; clone_size: -; cdr3_nt: TGTGCCAGCAGCGTAGGGCTGAATACGAACACCGGGGAGCTGTTTTTT; cdr3_aa: CASSVGLNTNTGELFF
v_call: TRBV29-1; d_call: -; j_call: TRBJ2-7; clone_size: -; cdr3_nt: TGCAGCGTTGTTAGGACGGATTCCTACGAGCAGTACTTC; cdr3_aa: CSVVRTDSYEQYF
v_call: TRBV11-2; d_call: -; j_call: TRBJ2-3; clone_size: -; cdr3_nt: TGTGCCAGCAGCTTCCAGGCTACGCAGTATTTT; cdr3_aa: CASSFQATQYF
v_call: TRBV7-8; d_call: -; j_call: TRBJ1-2; clone_size: -; cdr3_nt: TGTGCCAGCAGCCCAATCCGGGACGTCGCGTGGAGCTATGGCTACACCTTC; cdr3_aa: CASSPIRDVAWSYGYTF
v_call: TRBV30; d_call: TRBD2; j_call: TRBJ2-1; clone_size: -; cdr3_nt: TGTGCCGGGATTACTAGCGGGAAAGGGAATGAGCAGTTCTTC; cdr3_aa: CAGITSGKGNEQFF
v_call: TRBV4-1; d_call: TRBD2; j_call: TRBJ2-4; clone_size: -; cdr3_nt: TGCGCCAGCAGCCAAGCCAGGCGGGAGAGGCAAAACATTCAGTACTTC; cdr3_aa: CASSQARRERQNIQYF